Below are 18 T cell receptor beta chains sequenced from a single sample in a study of CD8+CD57+ T cells in acquired aplastic anemia. TCR beta VDJ and CDR3 profiling used genomic DNA as template. TCRdb redid the calling of the reads with MiXCR, one entry per CDR3 protein. The data show over 150,000 distinct CDR3 sequences, 71% seen once. Sequencing involved patients with CD8+CD57+ cell expansion previously shown by flow cytometry. The material sequenced was sorted CD4+, CD8+, or CD8+CD57+ T cells (not recorded which) from PBMCs. Source of these receptors: a human donor with aplastic anemia.

This rearrangement joins TRBV7-2 to TRBJ1-2; D uncertain. The CDR3 spans 13 residues. Germline V lookup: CDR1 SGHTA, CDR2 FQGNSA. The V and J ends lost 1 base and 5 bases respectively, with 8 bases between them. The CDR3 nucleotides read TGTGCCAGCAGCTTAGACGGCTGGTATGGCTACACCTTC. This sequence encodes CASSLDGWYGYTF.

The V gene is TRBV20-1, the J gene TRBJ2-7, with 7 bases fitting TRBD2. V dropped 3 bases and J dropped 3; count of bases not matched to a gene: 8. The length of the CDR3 is 14 residues. CDR1 and CDR2 (germline): DFQATT, SNEGSKA (reference sequence). The CDR3 spells CSARRGGGGYEQYF. In DNA, the CDR3 is TGCAGTGCTAGGAGGGGCGGGGGAGGCTACGAGCAGTACTTC.

V usage is TRBV29-1 and J usage is TRBJ1-1; D is undetermined. This CDR3 has 13 residues. V lost 0 bases and J 5 bases, leaving 10 bases between the germline ends. Germline V gene sequence: CDR1 SQVTM, CDR2 ANQGSEA. The CDR3 spells CSVEDGPGTEAFF. Written as DNA, the CDR3 is TGCAGCGTTGAAGATGGCCCGGGGACTGAAGCTTTCTTT.

The J gene is TRBJ1-6, the V gene TRBV7-3; 7 bases agree with TRBD1. The CDR3 has 12 residues. CDR1 is SGHTA and CDR2 is FQGTGA in the germline V gene. Trimming at V came to 5 bases and at J to 15 bases, leaving 7 bases not matched to a gene. The CDR3 nucleotides are TGTGCCAGCAGCCCCGACAGGGCACTCCTCCACTTT. Protein: CASSPDRALLHF.

The rearrangement uses TRBV15 and TRBJ2-5; tentative D call: TRBD2 (6 bases). Trimming took off 2 bases at V and 3 bases at J, with 19 bases between the two ends. The CDR3 sequence is 17 residues long. Germline values: CDR1 LNHNV, CDR2 YYDKDF (reference sequence). The CDR3 DNA reads TGTGCCACCAGCAGATACGCCCCGGGACTCACTAAAGAGACCCAGTACTTC. It is translated as CATSRYAPGLTKETQYF.

V is TRBV2 and J is TRBJ2-5; no clear D. Trimming cost V 4 bases and J 2 bases, with 8 bases left between them. The CDR3 spans 13 residues. From germline, CDR1 is SNHLY and CDR2 FYNNEI. CDR3 in amino acids: CASSAVSQETQYF. The CDR3 DNA reads as TGTGCCAGCAGTGCCGTAAGTCAAGAGACCCAGTACTTC.

For this clonotype: The junction differs from germline at one of its ends, possibly a read error. The CDR3 sequence: CASSPWGDAKNEQFF. CDR3 sequence (DNA): TGTGCCAGCAGCCCGTGGGGGGATGCCAAAAATGAGCAGTTTTTC. The chain employs TRBV7-2 and TRBJ2-1; a weak D match, TRBD2 (6 bases). The germline CDR1 and CDR2 sequences are SGHTA and FQGNSA. The CDR3 covers 15 residues.

This clonotype was seen a few times. The chain joins TRBV15 to TRBJ2-1; 9 nucleotides line up with TRBD2. CDR3 length: 16 residues. The V gene end was trimmed by 3 bases and the J gene end by 3 bases; junction bases not matched to a gene: 6. CDR1 and CDR2 (germline): LNHNV, YYDKDF (reference sequence). The CDR3 sequence is CATSRGGRGDYNEQFF. DNA for the CDR3: TGTGCCACCAGCAGGGGCGGGAGGGGTGACTACAATGAGCAGTTCTTC. The full variable domain, completed using reference TRBV15 and TRBJ2-1, is DAMVIQNPRYQVTQFGKPVTLSCSQTLNHNVMYWYQQKSSQAPKLLFHYYDKDFNNEADTPDNFQSRRPNTSFCFLDIRSPGLGDTAMYLCATSRGGRGDYNEQFFGPGTRLTVL.

CDR3 DNA sequence: TGTGCCAGCAGCTTAGGGGGACAGCTGAACACTGAAGCTTTCTTT. It translates to CASSLGGQLNTEAFF. The V gene is TRBV7-9, the J gene TRBJ1-1; TRBD1 matches at 7 bases. J was trimmed by 0 bases and V by 1 base; bases with no gene match: 2. Germline CDR1 SEHNR, CDR2 FQNEAQ (reference sequence). The CDR3 consists of 15 residues.

The chain uses TRBV5-8 and TRBJ1-1, with 9 bases matching TRBD1. The J segment lost 3 bases and the V segment lost 0 bases, leaving 6 bases of the junction unmatched. Germline V gene sequence: CDR1 SGHTS, CDR2 YDEGEE. The CDR3 consists of 16 residues. The DNA for the CDR3 is TGTGCCAGCAGCTTGGTCTACAGGGGGCTCGACACTGAAGCTTTCTTT. Its translation is CASSLVYRGLDTEAFF.

J is TRBJ2-1 and V is TRBV7-3, with D unclear. The germline CDR1 and CDR2 sequences are SGHTA and FQGTGA. The CDR3 has 14 residues. The ends were cut back, 5 bases at V and 4 bases at J, with 12 bases in the middle. The CDR3 DNA reads TGTGCCAGCAGCCCCCGGGTCGGGTACAATGAGCAGTTCTTC. This gives the protein CASSPRVGYNEQFF.

The V gene is TRBV25-1, the J gene TRBJ1-1; D gene uncertain. Germline CDR1 reads MGHDK; CDR2 reads SYGVNS. This CDR3 is built from 14 residues. With 6 bases removed from V and 5 bases from J, the gap between germline ends came to 16 bases. CDR3 DNA sequence: TGTGCCAGCAGCCCCGCCCTGGGTGGAACTGAAGCTTTCTTT. Encoded protein: CASSPALGGTEAFF.

This clonotype has a handful of counts. The chain links TRBV2 to TRBJ2-7; possible D gene TRBD1, 6 bases. The CDR3 contains 11 residues. V lost 9 bases and J 4 bases, leaving 10 bases between the germline ends. The germline CDR1 and CDR2 sequences are SNHLY and FYNNEI. The CDR3 DNA reads as TGTGCCAGTCTAACAGGGTACGAGCAGTACTTC. As protein: CASLTGYEQYF.

This clonotype was recorded a few times. The V call is TRBV25-1, the J call TRBJ1-6; D is ambiguous. This CDR3 region has 17 residues. V lost 1 base and J 5 bases, leaving 15 bases between the germline ends. Germline CDR1 and CDR2: MGHDK and SYGVNS. The CDR3 spells CASSESRQLQDNSPLHF. The DNA for the CDR3 is TGTGCCAGCAGTGAATCCCGGCAGCTTCAAGATAATTCACCCCTCCACTTT.

V usage is TRBV7-3 and J usage is TRBJ1-6, with D possibly TRBD1 on 5 matching bases. Per germline, CDR1 SGHTA and CDR2 FQGTGA. The V and J ends lost 2 bases and 7 bases respectively, with 9 bases between them. The CDR3 runs to 14 residues. The CDR3 bases are TGTGCCAGCAGCTTACAGGGTCAGAATTCACCCCTCCACTTT. The encoded protein is CASSLQGQNSPLHF.

J is TRBJ1-5 and V is TRBV10-2; D is undetermined. Germline V gene sequence: CDR1 WSHSY, CDR2 SAAADI. The CDR3 extends over 15 amino acids. Between the trimmed V and J ends, which lost 0 bases and 4 bases, there was a span of 10 bases. This CDR3 reads CASSESAGPNQPQHF. The CDR3 DNA sequence: TGCGCCAGCAGTGAGTCGGCCGGGCCGAATCAGCCCCAGCATTTT.

The chain employs TRBV5-1 and TRBJ2-1; 7 bases map to TRBD1. The CDR3 is made up of 15 amino acids. The V gene end was trimmed by 1 base and the J gene end by 5 bases; junction bases not matched to a gene: 6. Per the germline V gene, CDR1 is SGHRS and CDR2 is YFSETQ. CDR3 nucleotides: TGCGCCAGCAGCTTGAGTCAGGGGGTGAACAATGAGCAGTTCTTC. It encodes CASSLSQGVNNEQFF.

This clonotype was seen only a few times. This rearrangement joins TRBV9 to TRBJ1-2; possibly TRBD1 for D (5 bases). The CDR3 extends over 15 amino acids. V shed 0 bases and J shed 8 bases, with 17 bases lying between them. CDR1 is SGDLS and CDR2 is YYNGEE in the germline V gene. The CDR3 loop is CASSVATQTSGGYTF. The CDR3 region has the DNA TGTGCCAGCAGCGTAGCTACGCAAACATCAGGGGGCTACACCTTC. The full variable domain, its missing parts supplied by reference TRBV9 and TRBJ1-2, is DSGVTQTPKHLITATGQRVTLRCSPRSGDLSVYWYQQSLDQGLQFLIQYYNGEERAKGNILERFSAQQFPDLHSELNLSSLELGDSALYFCASSVATQTSGGYTFGSGTRLTVV.